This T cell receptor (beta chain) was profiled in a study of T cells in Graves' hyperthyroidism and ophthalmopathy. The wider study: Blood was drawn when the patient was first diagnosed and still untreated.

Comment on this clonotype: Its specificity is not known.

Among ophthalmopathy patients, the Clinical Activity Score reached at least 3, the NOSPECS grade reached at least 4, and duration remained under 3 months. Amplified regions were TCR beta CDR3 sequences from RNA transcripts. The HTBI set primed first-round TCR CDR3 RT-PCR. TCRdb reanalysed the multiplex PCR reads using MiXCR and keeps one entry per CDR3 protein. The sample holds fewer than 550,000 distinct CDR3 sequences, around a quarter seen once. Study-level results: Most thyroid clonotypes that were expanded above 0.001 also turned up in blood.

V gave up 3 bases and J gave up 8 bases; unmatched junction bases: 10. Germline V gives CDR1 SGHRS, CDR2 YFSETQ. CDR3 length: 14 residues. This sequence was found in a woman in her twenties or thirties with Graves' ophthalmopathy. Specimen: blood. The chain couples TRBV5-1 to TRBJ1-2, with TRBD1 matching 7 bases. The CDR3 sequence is CASSSGTALDGYTF. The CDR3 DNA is TGCGCCAGCAGCTCCGGGACAGCCCTTGACGGCTACACCTTC.